The sequence of this TCR beta chain was determined in a study of blood T cell repertoires in COVID-19. Study-wide background: Samples representing acute and convalescent COVID-19 were sourced from the United States, Italy and Spain. PBMCs, B-cell-depleted T cells, or T cells provided the cDNA or gDNA that made up the material.

The CDR3 is 14 residues long. Germline V gene lookup returns CDR1 LNHDA and CDR2 SQIVND (reference sequence). The V end was cut by 3 bases, the J end by 4 bases, with 9 bases between. The repertoire was sequenced with immunoSEQ multiplex PCR; TCRdb's copy has only in-frame clones and lacks some. The data show 150,000 to 200,000 clones, 80% to 90% seen once. The table lists this clone with a few counts. Enrolled during active infection, Seattle patients were then followed longitudinally. The V call is TRBV19, the J call TRBJ1-4; D may be TRBD1 (5 bases). The receptor comes from a woman older than 75 with COVID-19, enrolled during active disease. The sequencing input was peripheral blood. The DNA for the CDR3 is TGTGCCAGTAGTATGACAGAACTTAATGAAAAACTGTTTTTT. Its protein is CASSMTELNEKLFF.